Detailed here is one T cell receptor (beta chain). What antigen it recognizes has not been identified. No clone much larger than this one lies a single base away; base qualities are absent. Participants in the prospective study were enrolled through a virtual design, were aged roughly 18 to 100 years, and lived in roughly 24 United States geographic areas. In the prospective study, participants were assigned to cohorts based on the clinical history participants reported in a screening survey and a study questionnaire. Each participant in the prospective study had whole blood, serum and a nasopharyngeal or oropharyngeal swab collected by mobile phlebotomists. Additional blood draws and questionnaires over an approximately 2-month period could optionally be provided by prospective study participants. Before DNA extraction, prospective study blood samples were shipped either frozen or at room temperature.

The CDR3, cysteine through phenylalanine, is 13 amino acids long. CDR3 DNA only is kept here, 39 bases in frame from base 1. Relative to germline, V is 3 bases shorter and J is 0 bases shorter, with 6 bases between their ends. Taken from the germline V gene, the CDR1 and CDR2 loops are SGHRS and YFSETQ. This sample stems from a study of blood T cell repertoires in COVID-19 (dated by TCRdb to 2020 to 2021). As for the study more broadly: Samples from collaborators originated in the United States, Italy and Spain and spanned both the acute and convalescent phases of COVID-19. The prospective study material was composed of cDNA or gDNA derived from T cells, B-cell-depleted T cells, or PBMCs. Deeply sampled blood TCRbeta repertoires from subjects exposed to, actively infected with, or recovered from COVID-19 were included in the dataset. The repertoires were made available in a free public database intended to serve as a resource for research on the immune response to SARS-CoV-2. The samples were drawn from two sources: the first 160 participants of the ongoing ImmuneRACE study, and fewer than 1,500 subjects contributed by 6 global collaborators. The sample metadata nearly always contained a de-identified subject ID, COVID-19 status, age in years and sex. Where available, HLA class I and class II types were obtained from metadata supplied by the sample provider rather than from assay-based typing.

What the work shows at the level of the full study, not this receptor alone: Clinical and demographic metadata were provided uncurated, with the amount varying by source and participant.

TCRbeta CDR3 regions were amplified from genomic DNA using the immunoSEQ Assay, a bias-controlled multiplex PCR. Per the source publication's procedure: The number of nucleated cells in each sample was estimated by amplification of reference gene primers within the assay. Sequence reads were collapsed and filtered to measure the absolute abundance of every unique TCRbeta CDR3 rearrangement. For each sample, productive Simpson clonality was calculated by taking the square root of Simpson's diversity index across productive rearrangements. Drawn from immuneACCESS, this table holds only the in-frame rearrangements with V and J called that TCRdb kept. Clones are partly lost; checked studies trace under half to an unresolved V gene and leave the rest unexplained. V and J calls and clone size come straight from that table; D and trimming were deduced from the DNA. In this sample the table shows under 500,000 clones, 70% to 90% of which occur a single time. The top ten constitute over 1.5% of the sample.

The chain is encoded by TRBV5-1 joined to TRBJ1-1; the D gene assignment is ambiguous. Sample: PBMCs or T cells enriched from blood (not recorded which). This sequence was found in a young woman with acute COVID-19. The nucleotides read TGCGCCAGCAGCTCACTTATGAACACTGAAGCTTTCTTT. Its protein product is CASSSLMNTEAFF.